The rows below give T cell receptor beta chains drawn from one sample of a study of cytomegalovirus exposure and HLA in healthy donors. Sequenced by immunoSEQ multiplex PCR; TCRdb stores in-frame clones only, minus some. The sample shows roughly 140,000 clones, roughly 73% of them seen only once. Sequencing used PBMCs. The receptors shown here come from a human donor in good health. Each CDR3 is given with its conserved first and last residue. The D gene is left open where the match is weak. Expanded clones get a size class; other rows say once, few or many, or leave the size out.

TGCAGCGTTGAGGGCAGGGTCGGTGATGGCTACACCTTC CSVEGRVGDGYTF TRBV29-1 . . TRBJ1-2
TGTGCCTCCTTTAGGCTCGGGGGGCAGGAGAACACTGAAGCTTTCTTT CASFRLGGQENTEAFF TRBV13 . . TRBJ1-1
TGTGCCAGCAGCTTAGGTTGGGGGGGAGAGCAGTACTTC CASSLGWGGEQYF TRBV11-2 TRBD2 . TRBJ2-7
TGTGCCAGCAGCTTTTTACCACAGGGACCTGGAGAGACCCAGTACTTC CASSFLPQGPGETQYF TRBV7-9 . . TRBJ2-5
TGTGCCAGCAGTCCCCGATCCCTAGCGGGAGGCCCCTCCTACGAGCAGTACTTC CASSPRSLAGGPSYEQYF TRBV27 TRBD2 . TRBJ2-7
TGTGCCAGCAGCGTAGTGAAGGCAGGGGATGGCTATGGCTACACCTTC CASSVVKAGDGYGYTF TRBV9 . . TRBJ1-2
TGTGCCAGCGTTTGGAGCTCGGATCCCAATGAGCAGTTCTTC CASVWSSDPNEQFF TRBV7-2 . . TRBJ2-1
TGTGCCAGCAGTTACGCCATCGGTAATGAAAAACTGTTTTTT CASSYAIGNEKLFF TRBV6-5 . few TRBJ1-4
TGTGCCAGCAAAACTAGCGGATCCTACGAGCAGTACTTC CASKTSGSYEQYF TRBV2 TRBD2 once TRBJ2-7
TGTTCCAGCAGGGCCGGGACTAGTAAGGGGCAGGCTGGGGCCAACGTCCTGACTTTC CSSRAGTSKGQAGANVLTF TRBV7-9 TRBD2 . TRBJ2-6
TGTGCCAGCAGTCCCGGACAGAGACAAGAGACCCAGTACTTC CASSPGQRQETQYF TRBV5-4 . . TRBJ2-5
TGTGCCAGTAGTAAGTCAGCCGGGACTACCGCTTTGGATACGCAGTATTTT CASSKSAGTTALDTQYF TRBV19 TRBD2 . TRBJ2-3
TGTGCCAGCAGTGATAGACAGGGGGCGGGAGAAAAACTGTTTTTT CASSDRQGAGEKLFF TRBV2 TRBD1 . TRBJ1-4
TGTGCCAGCAGCTTAGGCCGTAGCGGGGGAAATGAGCAGTTCTTC CASSLGRSGGNEQFF TRBV13 TRBD2 . TRBJ2-1
TGTGCCAGCAGCTTAGACGGGGGGTATGAGCAGTTCTTC CASSLDGGYEQFF TRBV7-3 TRBD2 once TRBJ2-1
TGTGCCAGCAGCCAAGGGACTAGCGGGAGGTCCGATACGCAGTATTTT CASSQGTSGRSDTQYF TRBV11-3 TRBD2 . TRBJ2-3
TGTGCCAGCAGTTACTCGGGGGGGTCCGGGGAGCTGTTTTTT CASSYSGGSGELFF TRBV6-5 TRBD2 few TRBJ2-2
TGTGCCAGCAGGAACAGAGGGACAGGGGGCAACACTGAAGCTTTCTTT CASRNRGTGGNTEAFF TRBV5-4 TRBD1 . TRBJ1-1
TGTGCCAGCAGTGTACAGGGACTAGAGCAGTACTTC CASSVQGLEQYF TRBV2 . . TRBJ2-7
TGTGCCAGCAGCGTCGGGGTGGGAGTCTATGGCTACACCTTC CASSVGVGVYGYTF TRBV2 . . TRBJ1-2
TGTGCCAGTAAACCGGGGGGCTACACCTTC CASKPGGYTF TRBV19 . . TRBJ1-2
TGTGCCAGCAGTGAGGGTCTAGGTCCGGACTACGAGCAGTACTTC CASSEGLGPDYEQYF TRBV6-1 . . TRBJ2-7
TGCAGTGCTGGCAGTGGGGCCCTCGGGTTCTTC CSAGSGALGFF TRBV20-1 . . TRBJ2-1
TGTGCCAGCAGCTTAGAAGGGACAGGAGGGGTCTACGAGCAGTACTTC CASSLEGTGGVYEQYF TRBV11-1 TRBD1 . TRBJ2-7
TGTGCCAGTAGGGGACAGCCGAGCTCCTATAATTCACCCCTCCACTTT CASRGQPSSYNSPLHF TRBV19 TRBD1 . TRBJ1-6
TGTGCCAGCGGAAAAGTACAGGGGGCTATTGGCTACACCTTC CASGKVQGAIGYTF TRBV6-5 TRBD1 . TRBJ1-2
TGCAGCGGCGGGACAGGGAAGGGCTACACCTTC CSGGTGKGYTF TRBV29-1 TRBD1 . TRBJ1-2
TGTGCCAGCACTTCCGGGACAGGGTTCCAAGAGACCCAGTACTTC CASTSGTGFQETQYF TRBV6-1 TRBD1 few TRBJ2-5
TGTGCCAGCAGCTTATTGACTAGCGCAGAGACCCAGTACTTC CASSLLTSAETQYF TRBV5-6 TRBD2 . TRBJ2-5
TGTGCCAGCAGTAGGACAGGGATCCACGAGCAGTACTTC CASSRTGIHEQYF TRBV27 TRBD1 . TRBJ2-7
TGTGCCAGTAGTCCAAGGACAGGGTTTATTTCAGTCAGCACTGAAGCTTTCTTT CASSPRTGFISVSTEAFF TRBV19 TRBD1 . TRBJ1-1
TGTGCCAGCAGCCCGGGGACAGGGGTGAGGTATGGCTACACCTTC CASSPGTGVRYGYTF TRBV7-9 TRBD1 few TRBJ1-2
TGCGCCAGCAGCTATTTTTTGGGAGAGGGATTAGTAGGCTACGAGCAGTACTTC CASSYFLGEGLVGYEQYF TRBV4-1 . . TRBJ2-7
TGCAGCGTTAAGGTAGCCTCTGGAAACACCATATATTTT CSVKVASGNTIYF TRBV29-1 . . TRBJ1-3
TGTGCCAGTAGTGCCCGCGGGACCGGGGAGCTGTTTTTT CASSARGTGELFF TRBV19 . . TRBJ2-2
TGTGCCAGCTCGGGGTCTAACACTGAAGCTTTCTTT CASSGSNTEAFF TRBV2 . . TRBJ1-1
TGTGCCAGCAGCCCAGTGACATATCCTTCGGGACTAGCGGCCTACGAGCAGTACTTC CASSPVTYPSGLAAYEQYF TRBV11-2 TRBD2 . TRBJ2-7
TGTGCCAGCTCACCCTCGGGACAGTTCTATGGCTACACCTTC CASSPSGQFYGYTF TRBV18 TRBD1 . TRBJ1-2
TGTGCCAGCTCACCCCAGGACAACCCCGAAGGCACCATATATTTT CASSPQDNPEGTIYF TRBV18 . . TRBJ1-3
TGTGCCAGCCGCGGAGGGGCCTACGAGCAGTACTTC CASRGGAYEQYF TRBV7-9 . . TRBJ2-7
TGTGCCAGCAGCTTAGGGGGCGGGGGGGCACCAAATGAGCAGTTCTTC CASSLGGGGAPNEQFF TRBV7-8 TRBD2 . TRBJ2-1
TGTGCCAGTAGTATCCAACACGATTCGGCGGGGAGTCAGCCCCAGCATTTT CASSIQHDSAGSQPQHF TRBV19 . . TRBJ1-5
TGTGCCAGTACGCAAGCCGGGGTTTCAGATACGCAGTATTTT CASTQAGVSDTQYF TRBV19 . few TRBJ2-3
TGCAGTGCTAGCCAGGAAGAGACCCAGTACTTC CSASQEETQYF TRBV20-1 . few TRBJ2-5